These 3 T cell receptor beta chains were sequenced from one sample in a study of cytomegalovirus exposure and HLA in healthy donors. The PCR was carried out with 60 Vbeta primers and 13 Jbeta primers. The repertoire was sequenced with immunoSEQ multiplex PCR; TCRdb's copy has only in-frame clones and lacks some. This sample has around 170,000 clones, with around 80% found just once. Sequencing was performed on PBMCs. The source is a man in his forties in good health and CMV-seronegative.

The genes are TRBV7-3 and TRBJ2-5; 8 nucleotides line up with TRBD1. The CDR3 is 14 residues long. V lost 5 bases and J lost 4; bases outside the gene matches: 6. The V gene's germline CDR1 is SGHTA and CDR2 FQGTGA. The CDR3 DNA reads TGTGCCAGCAGCCGCTCAGGGGGCCTAGAGACCCAGTACTTC. Encoded protein: CASSRSGGLETQYF.

This chain joins TRBV4-1 and TRBJ1-4; D perhaps matches TRBD1 (5 bases). Germline CDR1 is MGHRA and CDR2 is YSYEKL. This CDR3 is built from 17 residues. V lost 5 bases and J lost 8, with 24 bases in between. The chain's CDR3 is CASSTPFATVRTEKLFF. In DNA form, the CDR3 reads TGCGCCAGCAGCACGCCGTTCGCGACAGTTAGAACCGAAAAACTGTTTTTT.

CDR3: CASSGTQETQYF. CDR3 nucleotide sequence: TGTGCCAGCAGCGGGACTCAAGAGACCCAGTACTTC. The V gene is TRBV9, the J gene TRBJ2-5; TRBD2 might be the D (5 bases). This CDR3 has 12 amino acids. CDR1 and CDR2 from the germline V gene are SGDLS and YYNGEE. With 3 bases removed from V and 2 bases from J, the gap between germline ends came to 5 bases.